The 8 T cell receptor beta chains in this list originate from one sample, sequenced in a study of blood T cells in healthy people across ages. Next came a second PCR, run for about 6 to 11 cycles, which used a sample-barcoded 5' primer along with a J-beta primer mix. TCRdb passed the 5' RACE reads through MiXCR, listing each CDR3 protein once. The sample shows about 1.6 million distinct CDR3 sequences, approximately 32% of them seen only once. The source material was blood. These TCRs come from a woman between 25 and 40 years old in good health.

This clonotype was found many times. This chain connects TRBV6-5 to TRBJ2-7, with TRBD2 matching 7 bases. This CDR3 has 13 residues. Trimming removed 8 bases from V and 7 bases from J; junction bases left unmatched: 11. The germline CDR1 and CDR2 sequences are MNHEY and SVGAGI. CDR3: CASRAGSWGEQYF. CDR3 nucleotides: TGTGCCAGCCGAGCGGGATCCTGGGGAGAGCAGTACTTC.

This clonotype was detected ten times or more. The chain combines TRBV7-2 with TRBJ2-6, with D maybe TRBD2 (5 bases). CDR3 size: 17 residues. Germline V CDR1 and CDR2: SGHTA, FQGNSA. V lost 8 bases and J lost 1, with 18 bases in between. CDR3 residues: CASPGGRYRSGANVLTF. In DNA form, the CDR3 reads TGTGCCAGCCCTGGAGGCAGGTACCGGTCTGGGGCCAACGTCCTGACTTTC.

The chain links TRBV5-1 to TRBJ1-4; no definite D call. V lost 0 bases and J lost 7, with 13 bases in between. The germline CDR1 and CDR2 sequences are SGHRS and YFSETQ. The CDR3 contains 15 residues. CDR3: CASSLGGSRGEKLFF. In DNA, the CDR3 is TGCGCCAGCAGCTTGGGCGGCTCCAGAGGTGAAAAACTGTTTTTT.

This rearrangement joins TRBV21-1 to TRBJ2-1; no DNA check was done on the table's D call, TRBD2. TRBV21-1 constitutes a pseudogene. This CDR3 is built from 16 residues. In DNA form, the CDR3 reads TGTGCCAGCAGCCTCCGACTAGCGTGTCCGTACAATGAGCAGTTCTTC. Encoded protein: CASSLRLACPYNEQFF.

In its sample, this clonotype was seen a few times. The chain uses TRBV28 and TRBJ2-6, with D unclear. From germline, CDR1 is MDHEN and CDR2 SYDVKM. V lost 6 bases to trimming and J lost 0 bases, with 12 bases between them. There are 16 residues in the CDR3. CDR3: CASSPVGYSGANVLTF. CDR3 sequence (DNA): TGTGCCAGCAGCCCAGTCGGCTACTCTGGGGCCAACGTCCTGACTTTC.

The chain is built from TRBV6-1 and TRBJ1-2; D might be TRBD1 (6 bases). V was pared by 0 bases and J by 4 bases, with 18 bases between. Germline V gene data show CDR1 as MNHNS and CDR2 as SASEGT. The CDR3 totals 17 residues. In DNA form, the CDR3 reads TGTGCCAGCAGTGAAGCGGACAGTCCCGCTTACCCCTATGGCTACACCTTC. Encoded protein: CASSEADSPAYPYGYTF.

About this clonotype: A single base separates this from a much larger clone, so it may be a read error. The rearrangement uses TRBV4-1 and TRBJ2-1; no firm D call. The CDR3 contains 13 residues. The germline CDR1 and CDR2 sequences are MGHRA and YSYEKL. CDR3 amino acids: CAGSQHRANEQFF. The DNA of the CDR3 is TGCGCCGGCAGCCAACATCGGGCAAATGAGCAGTTCTTC.

This rearrangement joins TRBV12-3 or TRBV12-4 to TRBJ1-1; D gene uncertain. This CDR3 spans 14 amino acids. Trimming removed 1 base at V and 4 bases at J, with 10 bases between. The CDR3 sequence is CASSLDREVTEAFF. DNA for the CDR3: TGTGCCAGCAGTTTAGACCGGGAGGTCACTGAAGCTTTCTTT.